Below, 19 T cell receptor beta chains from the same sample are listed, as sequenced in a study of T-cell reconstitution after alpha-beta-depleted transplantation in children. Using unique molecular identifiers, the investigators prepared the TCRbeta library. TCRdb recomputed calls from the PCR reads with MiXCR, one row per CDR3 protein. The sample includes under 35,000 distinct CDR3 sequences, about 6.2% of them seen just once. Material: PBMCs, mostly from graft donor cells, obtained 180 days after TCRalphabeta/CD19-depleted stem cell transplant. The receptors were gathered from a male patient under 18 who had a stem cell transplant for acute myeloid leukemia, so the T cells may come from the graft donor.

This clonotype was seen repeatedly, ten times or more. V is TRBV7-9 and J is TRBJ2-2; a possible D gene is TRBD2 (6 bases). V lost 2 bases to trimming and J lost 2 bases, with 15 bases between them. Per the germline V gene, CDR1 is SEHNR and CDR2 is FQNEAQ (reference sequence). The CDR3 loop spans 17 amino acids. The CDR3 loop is CASSLTAGAGNTGELFF. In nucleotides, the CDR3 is TGTGCCAGCAGCTTAACCGCCGGGGCGGGAAACACCGGGGAGCTGTTTTTT.

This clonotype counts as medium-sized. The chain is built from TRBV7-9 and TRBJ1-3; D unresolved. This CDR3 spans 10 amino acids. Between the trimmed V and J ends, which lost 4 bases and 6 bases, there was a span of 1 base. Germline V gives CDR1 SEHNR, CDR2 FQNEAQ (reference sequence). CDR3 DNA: TGTGCCAGCAGCTCAAACACCATATATTTT. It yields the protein CASSSNTIYF.

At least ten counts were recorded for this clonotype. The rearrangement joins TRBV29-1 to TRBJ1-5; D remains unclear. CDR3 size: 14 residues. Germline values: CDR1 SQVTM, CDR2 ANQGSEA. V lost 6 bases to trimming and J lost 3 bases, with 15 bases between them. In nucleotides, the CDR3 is TGCAGCGTCGGCGAGGACGGTTTCAATCAGCCCCAGCATTTT. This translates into CSVGEDGFNQPQHF.

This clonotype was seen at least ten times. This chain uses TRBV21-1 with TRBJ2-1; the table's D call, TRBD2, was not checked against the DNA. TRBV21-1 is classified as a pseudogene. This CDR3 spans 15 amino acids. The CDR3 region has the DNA TGTGCCAGCAGCTTGCCGGGACTCCCAAAGCATGAGCAGTTCTTC. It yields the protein CASSLPGLPKHEQFF.

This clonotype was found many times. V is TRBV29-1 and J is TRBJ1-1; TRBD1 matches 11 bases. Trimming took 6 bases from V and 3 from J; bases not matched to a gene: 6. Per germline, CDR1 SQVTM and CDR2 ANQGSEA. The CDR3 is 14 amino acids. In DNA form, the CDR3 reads TGCAGCGTCGGACAGGGGGCATGGGACACTGAAGCTTTCTTT. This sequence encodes CSVGQGAWDTEAFF.

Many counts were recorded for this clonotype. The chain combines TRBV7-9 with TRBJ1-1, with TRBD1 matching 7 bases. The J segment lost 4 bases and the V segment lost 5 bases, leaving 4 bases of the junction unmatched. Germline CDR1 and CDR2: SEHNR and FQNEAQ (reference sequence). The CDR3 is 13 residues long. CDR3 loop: CASSIYRGTEAFF. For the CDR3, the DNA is TGTGCCAGCAGCATATACAGGGGCACTGAAGCTTTCTTT. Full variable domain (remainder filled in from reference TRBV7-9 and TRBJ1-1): DTGVSQNPRHKITKRGQNVTFRCDPISEHNRLYWYRQTLGQGPEFLTYFQNEAQLEKSRLLSDRFSAERPKGSFSTLEIQRTEQGDSAMYLCASSIYRGTEAFFGQGTRLTVV.

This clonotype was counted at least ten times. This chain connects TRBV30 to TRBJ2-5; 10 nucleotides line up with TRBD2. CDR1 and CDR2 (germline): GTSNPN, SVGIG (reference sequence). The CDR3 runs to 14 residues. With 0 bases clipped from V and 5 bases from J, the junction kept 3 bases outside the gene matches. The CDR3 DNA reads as TGTGCCTGGAGTGTAAAAGCGGGAGGGGAGACCCAGTACTTC. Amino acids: CAWSVKAGGETQYF. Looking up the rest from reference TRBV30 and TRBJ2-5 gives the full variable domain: SQTIHQWPATLVQPVGSPLSLECTVEGTSNPNLYWYRQAAGRGLQLLFYSVGIGQISSEVPQNLSASRPQDRQFILSSKKLLLSDSGFYLCAWSVKAGGETQYFGPGTRLLVL.

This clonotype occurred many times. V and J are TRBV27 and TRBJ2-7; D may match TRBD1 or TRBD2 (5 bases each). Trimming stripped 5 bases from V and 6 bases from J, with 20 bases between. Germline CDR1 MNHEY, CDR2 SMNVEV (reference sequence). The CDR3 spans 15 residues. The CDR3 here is CASSPIEGHGSEQYF. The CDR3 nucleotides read TGTGCCAGCAGTCCCATAGAGGGGCATGGATCCGAGCAGTACTTC.

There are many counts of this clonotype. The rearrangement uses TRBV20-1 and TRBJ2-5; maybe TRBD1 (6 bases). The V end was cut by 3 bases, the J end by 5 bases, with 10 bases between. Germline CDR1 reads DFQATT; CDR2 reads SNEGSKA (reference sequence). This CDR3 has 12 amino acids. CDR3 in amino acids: CSASRGGETQYF. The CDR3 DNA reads TGCAGTGCTAGCAGGGGTGGGGAGACCCAGTACTTC.

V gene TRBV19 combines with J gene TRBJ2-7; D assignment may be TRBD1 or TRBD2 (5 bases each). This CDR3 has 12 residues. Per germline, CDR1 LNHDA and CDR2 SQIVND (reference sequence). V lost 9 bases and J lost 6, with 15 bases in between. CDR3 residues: CARRERGREQYV. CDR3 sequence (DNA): TGTGCCAGGCGTGAGAGGGGCCGCGAGCAGTACGTC.

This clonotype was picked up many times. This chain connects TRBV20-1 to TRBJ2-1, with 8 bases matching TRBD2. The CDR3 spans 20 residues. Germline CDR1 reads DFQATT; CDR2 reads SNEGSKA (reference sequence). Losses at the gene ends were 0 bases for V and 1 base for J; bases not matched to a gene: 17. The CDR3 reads CSAREAGGDLSGKSYNEQFF. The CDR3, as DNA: TGCAGTGCTAGAGAAGCCGGAGGGGACCTTAGCGGGAAATCCTACAATGAGCAGTTCTTC.

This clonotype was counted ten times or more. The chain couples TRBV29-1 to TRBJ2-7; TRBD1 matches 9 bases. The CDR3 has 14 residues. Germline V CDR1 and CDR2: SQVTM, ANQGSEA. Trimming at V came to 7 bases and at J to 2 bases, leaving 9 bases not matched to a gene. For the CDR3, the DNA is TGCAGCGCCTCGGGGGACAGGGTCACCTACGAGCAGTACTTC. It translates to CSASGDRVTYEQYF.

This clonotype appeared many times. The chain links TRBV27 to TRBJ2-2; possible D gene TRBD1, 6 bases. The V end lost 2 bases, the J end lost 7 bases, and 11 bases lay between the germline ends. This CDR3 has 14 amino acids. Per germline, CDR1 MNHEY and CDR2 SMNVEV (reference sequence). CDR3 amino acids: CASSLGGVVGELFF. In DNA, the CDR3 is TGTGCCAGCAGTTTAGGGGGCGTGGTCGGGGAGCTGTTTTTT.

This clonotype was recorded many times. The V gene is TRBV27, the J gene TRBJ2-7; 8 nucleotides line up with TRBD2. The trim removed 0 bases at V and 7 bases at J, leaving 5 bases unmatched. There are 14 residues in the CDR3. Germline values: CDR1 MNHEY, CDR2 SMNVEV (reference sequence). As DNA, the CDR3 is TGTGCCAGCAGTTTATCGGGACTAGGAGGTGAGCAGTACGTC. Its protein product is CASSLSGLGGEQYV.

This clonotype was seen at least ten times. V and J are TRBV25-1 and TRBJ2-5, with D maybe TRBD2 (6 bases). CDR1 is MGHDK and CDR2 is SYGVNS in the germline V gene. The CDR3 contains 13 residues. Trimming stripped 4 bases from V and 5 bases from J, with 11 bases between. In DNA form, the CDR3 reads TGTGCCAGCAGTGTAAGACGGGGGGAGACCCAGTACTTC. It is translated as CASSVRRGETQYF.

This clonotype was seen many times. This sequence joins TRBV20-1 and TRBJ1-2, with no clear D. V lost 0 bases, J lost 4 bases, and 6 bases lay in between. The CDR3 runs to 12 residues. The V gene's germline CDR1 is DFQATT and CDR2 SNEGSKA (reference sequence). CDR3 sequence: CSARDGLYGYTF. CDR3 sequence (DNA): TGCAGTGCTAGAGACGGCCTCTATGGCTACACCTTC.

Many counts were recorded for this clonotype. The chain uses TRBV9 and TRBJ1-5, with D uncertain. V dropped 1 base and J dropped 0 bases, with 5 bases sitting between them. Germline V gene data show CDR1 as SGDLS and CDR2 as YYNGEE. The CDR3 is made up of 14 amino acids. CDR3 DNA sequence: TGTGCCAGCAGCGTATGGGGTAGCAATCAGCCCCAGCATTTT. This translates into CASSVWGSNQPQHF. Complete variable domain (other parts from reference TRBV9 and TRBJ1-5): DSGVTQTPKHLITATGQRVTLRCSPRSGDLSVYWYQQSLDQGLQFLIQYYNGEERAKGNILERFSAQQFPDLHSELNLSSLELGDSALYFCASSVWGSNQPQHFGDGTRLSIL.

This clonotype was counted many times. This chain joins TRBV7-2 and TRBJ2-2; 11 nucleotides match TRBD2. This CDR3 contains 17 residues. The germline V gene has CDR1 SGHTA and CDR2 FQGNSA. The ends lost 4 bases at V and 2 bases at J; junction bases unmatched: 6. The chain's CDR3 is CASSSLGTSGNTGELFF. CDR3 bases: TGTGCCAGCAGCTCCCTAGGGACTAGCGGAAACACCGGGGAGCTGTTTTTT. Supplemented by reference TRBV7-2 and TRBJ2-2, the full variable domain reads GAGVSQSPSNKVTEKGKDVELRCDPISGHTALYWYRQSLGQGLEFLIYFQGNSAPDKSGLPSDRFSAERTGGSVSTLTIQRTQQEDSAVYLCASSSLGTSGNTGELFFGEGSRLTVL.

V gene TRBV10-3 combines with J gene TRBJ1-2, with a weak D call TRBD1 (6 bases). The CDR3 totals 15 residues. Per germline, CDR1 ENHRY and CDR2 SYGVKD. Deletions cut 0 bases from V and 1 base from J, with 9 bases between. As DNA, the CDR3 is TGTGCCATCAGTGAGTCGGGGGGCGTTAACTATGGCTACACCTTC. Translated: CAISESGGVNYGYTF.